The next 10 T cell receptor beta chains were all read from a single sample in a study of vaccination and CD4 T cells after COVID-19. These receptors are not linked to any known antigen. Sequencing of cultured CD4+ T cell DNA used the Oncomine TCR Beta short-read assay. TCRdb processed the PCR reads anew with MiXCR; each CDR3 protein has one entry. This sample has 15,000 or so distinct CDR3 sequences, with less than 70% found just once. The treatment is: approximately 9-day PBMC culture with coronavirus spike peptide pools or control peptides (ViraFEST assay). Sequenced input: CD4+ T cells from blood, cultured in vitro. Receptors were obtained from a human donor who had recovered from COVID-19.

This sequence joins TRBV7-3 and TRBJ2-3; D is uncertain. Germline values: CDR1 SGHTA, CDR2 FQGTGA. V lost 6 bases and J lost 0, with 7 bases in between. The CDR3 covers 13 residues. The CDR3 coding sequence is TGTGCCAGCAGAAAGACTAGCACAGATACGCAGTATTTT. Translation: CASRKTSTDTQYF. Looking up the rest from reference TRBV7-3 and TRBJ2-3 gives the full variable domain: GAGVSQTPSNKVTEKGKYVELRCDPISGHTALYWYRQSLGQGPEFLIYFQGTGAADDSGLPNDRFFAVRPEGSVSTLKIQRTERGDSAVYLCASRKTSTDTQYFGPGTRLTVL.

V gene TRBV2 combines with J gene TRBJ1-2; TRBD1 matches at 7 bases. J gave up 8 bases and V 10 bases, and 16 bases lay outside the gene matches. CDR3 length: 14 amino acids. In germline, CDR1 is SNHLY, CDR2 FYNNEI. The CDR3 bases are TGTGCCACCAAAGGGAACAGGGGAGTGGGCGGCTACACCTTC. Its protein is CATKGNRGVGGYTF.

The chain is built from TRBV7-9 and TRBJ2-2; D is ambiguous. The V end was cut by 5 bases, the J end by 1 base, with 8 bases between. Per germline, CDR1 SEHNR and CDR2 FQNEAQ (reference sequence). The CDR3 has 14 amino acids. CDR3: CASSNFRNTGELFF. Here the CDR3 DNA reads TGTGCCAGCAGCAACTTCCGGAACACCGGGGAGCTGTTTTTT.

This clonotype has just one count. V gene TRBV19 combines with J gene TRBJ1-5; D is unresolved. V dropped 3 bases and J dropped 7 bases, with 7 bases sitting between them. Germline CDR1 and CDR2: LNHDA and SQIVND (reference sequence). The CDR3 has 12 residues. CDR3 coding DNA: TGTGCCAGTAGTATCCGTGGGCAGCCCCAGCATTTT. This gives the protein CASSIRGQPQHF.

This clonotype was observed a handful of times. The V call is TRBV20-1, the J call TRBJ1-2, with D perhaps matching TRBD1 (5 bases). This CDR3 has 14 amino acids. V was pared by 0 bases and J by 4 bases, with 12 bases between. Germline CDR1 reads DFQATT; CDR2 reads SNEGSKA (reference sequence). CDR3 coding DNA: TGCAGTGCTAGAGATCCCGAGGGGACCTATGGCTACACCTTC. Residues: CSARDPEGTYGYTF.

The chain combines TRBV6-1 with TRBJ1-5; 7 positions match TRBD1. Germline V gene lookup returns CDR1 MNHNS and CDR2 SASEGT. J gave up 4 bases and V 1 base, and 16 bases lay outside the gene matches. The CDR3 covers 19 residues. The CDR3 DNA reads TGTGCCAGCAGTGAAGGATTATTAGTGGGACAGAGAATGAATCAGCCCCAGCATTTT. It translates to CASSEGLLVGQRMNQPQHF.

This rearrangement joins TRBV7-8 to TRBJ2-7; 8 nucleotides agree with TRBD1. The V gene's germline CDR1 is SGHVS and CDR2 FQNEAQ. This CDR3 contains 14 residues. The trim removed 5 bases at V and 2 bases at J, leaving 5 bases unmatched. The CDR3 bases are TGTGCCAGCAGCCAAGGACAGGGAACCTACGAGCAGTACTTC. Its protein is CASSQGQGTYEQYF.

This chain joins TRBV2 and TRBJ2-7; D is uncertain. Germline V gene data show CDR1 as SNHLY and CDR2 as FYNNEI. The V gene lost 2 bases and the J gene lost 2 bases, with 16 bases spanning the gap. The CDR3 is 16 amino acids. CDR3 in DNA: TGTGCCAGCAGTGAATTCGTGGTGCACTTTCCCTACGAGCAGTACTTC. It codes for CASSEFVVHFPYEQYF. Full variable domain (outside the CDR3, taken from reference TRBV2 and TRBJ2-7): EPEVTQTPSHQVTQMGQEVILRCVPISNHLYFYWYRQILGQKVEFLVSFYNNEISEKSEIFDDQFSVERPDGSNFTLKIRSTKLEDSAMYFCASSEFVVHFPYEQYFGPGTRLTVT.

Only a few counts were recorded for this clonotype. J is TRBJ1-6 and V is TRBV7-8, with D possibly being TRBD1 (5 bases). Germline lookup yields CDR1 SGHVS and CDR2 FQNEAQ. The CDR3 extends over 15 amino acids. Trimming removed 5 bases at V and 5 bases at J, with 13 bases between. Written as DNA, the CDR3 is TGTGCCAGCAGCCTAAGGACACGGGATAATTCACCCCTCCACTTT. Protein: CASSLRTRDNSPLHF. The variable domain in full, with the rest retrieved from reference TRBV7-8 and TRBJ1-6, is GAGVSQSPRYKVAKRGQDVALRCDPISGHVSLFWYQQALGQGPEFLTYFQNEAQLDKSGLPSDRFFAERPEGSVSTLKIQRTQQEDSAVYLCASSLRTRDNSPLHFGNGTRLTVT.

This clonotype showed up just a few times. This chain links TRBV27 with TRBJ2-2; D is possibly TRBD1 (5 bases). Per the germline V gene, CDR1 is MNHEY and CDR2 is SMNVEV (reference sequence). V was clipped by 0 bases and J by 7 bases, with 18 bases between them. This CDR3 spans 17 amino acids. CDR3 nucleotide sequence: TGTGCCAGCAGTTTATCGAATCTTCCAGGGCGGAGCGGGGAGCTGTTTTTT. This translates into CASSLSNLPGRSGELFF.